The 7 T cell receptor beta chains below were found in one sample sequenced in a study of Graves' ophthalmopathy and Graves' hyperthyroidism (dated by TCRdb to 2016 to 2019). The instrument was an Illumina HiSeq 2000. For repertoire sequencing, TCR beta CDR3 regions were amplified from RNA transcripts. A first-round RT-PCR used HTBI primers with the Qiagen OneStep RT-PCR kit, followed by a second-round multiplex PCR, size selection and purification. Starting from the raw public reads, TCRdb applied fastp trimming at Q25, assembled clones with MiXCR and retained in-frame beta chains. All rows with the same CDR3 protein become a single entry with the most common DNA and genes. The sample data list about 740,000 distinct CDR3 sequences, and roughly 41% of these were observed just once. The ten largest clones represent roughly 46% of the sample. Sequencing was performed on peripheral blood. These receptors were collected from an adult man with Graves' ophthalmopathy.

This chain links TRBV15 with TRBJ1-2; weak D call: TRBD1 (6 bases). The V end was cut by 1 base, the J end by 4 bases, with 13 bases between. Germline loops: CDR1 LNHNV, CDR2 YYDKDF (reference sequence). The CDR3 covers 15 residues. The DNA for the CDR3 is TGTGCCACCAGCAGAGGGACAGCCTCTAGCTATGGCTACACCTTC. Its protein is CATSRGTASSYGYTF.

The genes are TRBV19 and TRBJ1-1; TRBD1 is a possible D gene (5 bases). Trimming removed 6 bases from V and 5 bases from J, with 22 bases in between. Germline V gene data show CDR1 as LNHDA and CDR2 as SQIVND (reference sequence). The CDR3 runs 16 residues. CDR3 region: CASRGGLGRQTTEAFF. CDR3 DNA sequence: TGTGCCAGTAGGGGGGGATTGGGGAGACAGACTACTGAAGCTTTCTTT.

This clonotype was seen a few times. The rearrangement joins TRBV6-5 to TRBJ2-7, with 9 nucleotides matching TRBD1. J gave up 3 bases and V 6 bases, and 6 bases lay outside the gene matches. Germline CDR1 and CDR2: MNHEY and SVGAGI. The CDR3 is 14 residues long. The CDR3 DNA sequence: TGTGCCAGCAGGACAGGGGGTTTCGTCTACGAGCAGTACTTC. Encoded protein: CASRTGGFVYEQYF.

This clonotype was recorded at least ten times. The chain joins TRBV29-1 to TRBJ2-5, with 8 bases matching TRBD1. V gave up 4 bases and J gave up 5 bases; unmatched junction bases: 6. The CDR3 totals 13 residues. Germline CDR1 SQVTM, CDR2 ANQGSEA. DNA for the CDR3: TGCAGCGTTGCGACAGGGGTGTTTGAGACCCAGTACTTC. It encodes CSVATGVFETQYF.

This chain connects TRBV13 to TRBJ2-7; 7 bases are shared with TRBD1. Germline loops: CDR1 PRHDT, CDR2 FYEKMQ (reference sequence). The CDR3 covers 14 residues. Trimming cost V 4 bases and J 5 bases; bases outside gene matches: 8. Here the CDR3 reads CASSSRTGPDEQYF. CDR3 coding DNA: TGTGCCAGCAGCTCCAGGACAGGTCCCGACGAGCAGTACTTC.

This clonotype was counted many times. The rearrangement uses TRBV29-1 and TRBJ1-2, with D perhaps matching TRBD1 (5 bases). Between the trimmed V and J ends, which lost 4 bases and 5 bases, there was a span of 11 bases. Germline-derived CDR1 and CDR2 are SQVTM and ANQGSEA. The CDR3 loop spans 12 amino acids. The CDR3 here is CSVVGQGYGYTF. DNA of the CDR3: TGCAGCGTTGTAGGCCAGGGTTATGGCTACACCTTC.

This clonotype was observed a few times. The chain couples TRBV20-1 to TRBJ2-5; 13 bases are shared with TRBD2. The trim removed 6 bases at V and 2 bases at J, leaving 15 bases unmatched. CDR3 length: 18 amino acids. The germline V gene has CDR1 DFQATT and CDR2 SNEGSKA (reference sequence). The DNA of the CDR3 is TGCAGTGCGGACAAGACTAGCGGGAGGTGGCTGAGACAAGAGACCCAGTACTTC. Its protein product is CSADKTSGRWLRQETQYF.